Listed below are T cell receptor beta chains from one sample, sequenced in a study of cytomegalovirus exposure and HLA in healthy donors. The protocol was immunoSEQ multiplex PCR, while the TCRdb copy is restricted to in-frame clones and leaves out a portion. The sample lists fewer than 180,000 clones, about 60% occurring once. The sequenced sample was PBMCs. The source of these receptors is a woman aged 55-70 years in good health and CMV-seropositive. The CDR3 runs from the conserved cysteine through the conserved F or W. D genes are given only for firm matches. Rows give clone size only sometimes, using once, few, many, or a class for an expanded clone.

cdr3_length d_call j_call clone_size v_call cdr3_aa cdr3_nt
16 NA TRBJ2-1 NA TRBV9 CASSVDLAAPYNEQFF TGTGCCAGCAGCGTAGACTTAGCGGCCCCTTACAATGAGCAGTTCTTC
15 TRBD1 TRBJ2-7 NA TRBV28 CASKTSGTGAYEQYF TGTGCCAGCAAAACCTCCGGGACAGGGGCCTACGAGCAGTACTTC
16 TRBD1 TRBJ1-6 NA TRBV6-5 CASSYGGGQGSSPLHF TGTGCCAGCAGTTACGGGGGGGGACAGGGGAGTTCACCCCTCCACTTT
16 NA TRBJ1-5 NA TRBV28 CASSLSRSYSNQPQHF TGTGCCAGCAGTTTGTCCAGGTCATATAGCAATCAGCCCCAGCATTTT
16 NA TRBJ1-4 NA TRBV5-1 CASSPRPRDREEKLFF TGCGCCAGCAGCCCTAGGCCCAGGGACCGGGAGGAAAAACTGTTTTTT
17 TRBD1 TRBJ2-1 NA TRBV5-6 CASSLDRGRDHPNEQFF TGTGCCAGCAGCCTCGACAGGGGGCGCGACCACCCCAATGAGCAGTTCTTC
13 NA TRBJ1-1 NA TRBV19 CASSIQGRTEAFF TGTGCCAGTAGTATACAGGGTAGGACTGAAGCTTTCTTT
12 NA TRBJ1-2 NA TRBV7-2 CASSLANRYATF TGTGCCAGCAGCTTAGCGAACCGCTACGCCACCTTC
13 NA TRBJ1-1 NA TRBV19 CASGRQVSTEAFF TGTGCCAGTGGGAGACAGGTTAGCACTGAAGCTTTCTTT
16 TRBD2 TRBJ2-3 NA TRBV9 CASSPTSGQTTDTQYF TGTGCCAGCAGCCCGACTAGCGGGCAAACCACAGATACGCAGTATTTT
14 NA TRBJ2-3 NA TRBV27 CASSLSSGPDTQYF TGTGCCAGCAGTTTATCTTCAGGGCCAGATACGCAGTATTTT
17 TRBD2 TRBJ2-5 NA TRBV7-2 CASSSPRWAGGQETQYF TGTGCCAGCAGCTCCCCTCGGTGGGCGGGGGGACAAGAGACCCAGTACTTC
15 TRBD2 TRBJ2-1 NA TRBV9 CASSFSGRAPNEQFF TGTGCCAGCAGCTTTAGCGGGAGGGCCCCCAATGAGCAGTTCTTC
15 TRBD1 TRBJ2-1 NA TRBV14 CASSPGTGGGGEQFF TGTGCCAGCAGCCCCGGGACAGGGGGTGGTGGAGAGCAGTTCTTC
17 TRBD2 TRBJ2-2 NA TRBV5-6 CASSFRWTGGSQGELFF TGTGCCAGCAGCTTTAGATGGACGGGAGGATCGCAAGGGGAGCTGTTTTTT
13 TRBD1 TRBJ1-1 NA TRBV28 CASSTDRGAEAFF TGTGCCAGCAGCACGGACAGGGGCGCTGAAGCTTTCTTT
15 TRBD1 TRBJ2-1 NA TRBV6-5 CASSPGTGTYNEQFF TGTGCCAGCAGCCCCGGGACAGGGACCTACAATGAGCAGTTCTTC
14 TRBD2 TRBJ2-3 NA TRBV30 CAWGLADSTDTQYF TGTGCCTGGGGACTAGCGGATTCCACAGATACGCAGTATTTT
16 TRBD2 TRBJ2-1 NA TRBV15 CATSRNPGLANNEQFF TGTGCCACCAGCAGAAACCCGGGACTAGCTAACAATGAGCAGTTCTTC
17 NA TRBJ1-2 NA TRBV1 CTSSQEKEIGRGFGYTF TGCACCAGCAGCCAAGAAAAGGAGATCGGCAGGGGGTTTGGCTACACCTTC
17 TRBD2 TRBJ2-5 NA TRBV15 CATSRDRTSGSTETQYF TGTGCCACCAGCAGGGACAGGACTAGCGGGAGTACTGAGACCCAGTACTTC
15 TRBD2 TRBJ2-4 NA TRBV5-6 CASSLLREDKNIQYF TGTGCCAGCAGCTTGTTGCGGGAGGACAAAAACATTCAGTACTTC
14 TRBD2 TRBJ2-1 NA TRBV5-1 CASRLGTSDNEQFF TGCGCCAGCAGGCTCGGGACTAGTGACAATGAGCAGTTCTTC
15 TRBD2 TRBJ2-7 NA TRBV28 CASSPGLVLIYEQYF TGTGCCAGCAGTCCCGGACTAGTTCTTATCTACGAGCAGTACTTC
15 NA TRBJ2-7 NA TRBV4-2 CASSHSLGQSNEQYF TGTGCCAGCAGCCATTCCCTCGGACAGTCTAACGAGCAGTACTTC
14 NA TRBJ1-5 NA TRBV5-1 CASSTDGNNQPQHF TGCGCCAGCAGCACGGACGGGAACAATCAGCCCCAGCATTTT
16 TRBD2 TRBJ2-3 NA TRBV12-5 CASGWGLAGATDTQYF TGTGCTAGTGGTTGGGGACTAGCGGGAGCCACAGATACGCAGTATTTT
14 NA TRBJ2-3 NA TRBV11-2 CASSPSRGWDTQYF TGTGCCAGCAGCCCATCAAGGGGGTGGGATACGCAGTATTTT
14 TRBD1 TRBJ1-2 NA TRBV5-1 CASSLSGTDYGYTF TGCGCCAGCAGCTTGTCTGGGACAGACTATGGCTACACCTTC
14 NA TRBJ1-3 NA TRBV30 CAWSQGFVGNTIYF TGTGCCTGGAGTCAGGGGTTCGTTGGAAACACCATATATTTT
14 NA TRBJ1-5 NA TRBV28 CASSFGQQRQPQHF TGTGCCAGCAGTTTCGGACAGCAGAGGCAGCCCCAGCATTTT
17 TRBD1 TRBJ1-1 few TRBV28 CASSFPPGQGFIAEAFF TGTGCCAGCAGTTTCCCACCGGGACAGGGCTTTATCGCTGAAGCTTTCTTT
15 TRBD1 TRBJ1-4 once TRBV5-4 CASSLASDRPLKLFF TGTGCCAGCAGCTTGGCCTCGGACAGGCCTTTAAAACTGTTTTTT
15 TRBD1 TRBJ2-1 few TRBV11-2 CASSFAGGAYNEQFF TGTGCCAGCAGCTTTGCAGGGGGCGCCTACAATGAGCAGTTCTTC
14 TRBD2 TRBJ2-2 NA TRBV2 CASCRTSATGELFF TGTGCCAGCTGCCGGACTAGCGCCACCGGGGAGCTGTTTTTT
15 TRBD2 TRBJ2-2 NA TRBV5-4 CASSLKTSGTGELFF TGTGCCAGCAGCTTGAAGACTAGCGGGACCGGGGAGCTGTTTTTT
16 NA TRBJ2-5 NA TRBV9 CASSPTPQSAGETQYF TGTGCCAGCAGCCCTACCCCCCAATCCGCGGGAGAGACCCAGTACTTC
14 TRBD1 TRBJ1-1 NA TRBV28 CASSLGDRDTEAFF TGTGCCAGCAGTTTGGGTGACAGGGACACTGAAGCTTTCTTT
15 NA TRBJ2-7 NA TRBV5-1 CASSSRGGDSYEQYF TGCGCCAGCAGCTCCAGGGGAGGGGACTCCTACGAGCAGTACTTC
15 TRBD2 TRBJ2-1 NA TRBV28 CASSRGLAGGHEQFF TGTGCCAGCAGCAGGGGACTAGCGGGAGGACATGAGCAGTTCTTC
18 TRBD2 TRBJ2-1 NA TRBV28 CASSLYPLAGETYNEQFF TGTGCCAGCAGTTTATACCCACTAGCGGGAGAAACCTACAATGAGCAGTTCTTC
15 NA TRBJ1-4 few TRBV7-6 CASSLGASTNEKLFF TGTGCCAGCAGCTTAGGGGCCAGCACTAATGAAAAACTGTTTTTT
14 NA TRBJ2-2 few TRBV29-1 CSASTALNTGELFF TGCAGCGCTTCGACAGCGTTAAACACCGGGGAGCTGTTTTTT
14 TRBD2 TRBJ2-5 few TRBV11-3 CASSKLAAEETQYF TGTGCCAGCAGCAAACTAGCGGCCGAGGAGACCCAGTACTTC
15 TRBD1 TRBJ2-1 few TRBV7-3 CASSLRQGLFNEQFF TGTGCCAGCAGCCTAAGACAGGGGTTATTCAATGAGCAGTTCTTC
13 NA TRBJ1-5 few TRBV18 CASSPRTDQPQHF TGTGCCAGCTCACCTAGGACAGATCAGCCCCAGCATTTT
15 TRBD1 TRBJ1-2 NA TRBV11-2 CASSLDRTGNYGYTF TGTGCCAGCAGCTTAGACCGGACAGGGAACTATGGCTACACCTTC
13 NA TRBJ1-2 NA TRBV30 CAGTQGTNYGYTF TGTGCCGGGACCCAGGGAACTAACTATGGCTACACCTTC
15 TRBD1 TRBJ2-1 NA TRBV7-2 CASSLGQGRLNEQFF TGTGCCAGCAGCTTAGGACAGGGAAGACTTAATGAGCAGTTCTTC
16 TRBD1 TRBJ2-1 once TRBV18 CASSPPGQGMINEQFF TGTGCCAGCTCACCACCGGGACAGGGGATGATAAATGAGCAGTTCTTC
15 NA TRBJ2-1 NA TRBV15 CATSSSGSSYNEQFF TGTGCCACCAGCAGTTCTGGGAGCTCCTACAATGAGCAGTTCTTC
14 NA TRBJ1-6 NA TRBV6-5 CASSYRQANSPLHF TGTGCCAGCAGTTACCGACAGGCTAACTCACCCCTCCACTTT
16 TRBD1 TRBJ1-5 NA TRBV6-6 CASSYSNRGSNQPQHF TGTGCCAGCAGTTACTCAAACAGGGGTAGCAATCAGCCCCAGCATTTT
13 TRBD2 TRBJ2-4 once TRBV7-3 CASSSGLRNIQYF TGTGCCAGCAGCTCGGGACTAAGAAACATTCAGTACTTC
12 NA TRBJ2-3 NA TRBV5-1 CASSLEYNTQYF TGCGCCAGCAGCTTAGAGTATAATACGCAGTATTTT
15 NA TRBJ1-4 NA TRBV7-3 CASSLTGGENEKLFF TGTGCCAGCAGCTTAACAGGGGGGGAAAATGAAAAACTGTTTTTT
14 TRBD1 TRBJ1-1 once TRBV28 CASRTTGGRTEAFF TGTGCCAGCAGAACAACAGGGGGCCGGACTGAAGCTTTCTTT